The T cell receptor (beta chain) under discussion was sequenced for a study of neoadjuvant anti-PD-1 for oral cavity cancer. Overall study findings and caveats: Only a few patients per response group were TCR-analyzed; validation needed.

This clone came up once. Its antigen is unknown. Data came from immunoSEQ multiplex PCR; TCRdb stores just in-frame clones and leaves some out. The table includes around 34,000 clones, approximately 87% detected once. This CDR3 contains 13 residues. Trimming took 3 bases from V and 11 from J; bases not matched to a gene: 6. Per the germline V gene, CDR1 is SGHNT and CDR2 is YYREEE (reference sequence). This sequence originates from a person aged 40-85 years with oral cavity squamous cell carcinoma. The chain recombines TRBV5-4 with TRBJ1-4, with 8 nucleotides matching TRBD1. Sequencing used PBMCs, obtained before nivolumab (anti-PD-1) treatment. CDR3 in DNA: TGTGCCAGCAGCTCAAAGGACAGGGCTAAACTGTTTTTT. It codes for CASSSKDRAKLFF. The full variable domain, rest sourced from reference TRBV5-4 and TRBJ1-4, is ETGVTQSPTHLIKTRGQQVTLRCSSQSGHNTVSWYQQALGQGPQFIFQYYREEENGRGNFPPRFSGLQFPNYSSELNVNALELDDSALYLCASSSKDRAKLFFGSGTQLSVL.